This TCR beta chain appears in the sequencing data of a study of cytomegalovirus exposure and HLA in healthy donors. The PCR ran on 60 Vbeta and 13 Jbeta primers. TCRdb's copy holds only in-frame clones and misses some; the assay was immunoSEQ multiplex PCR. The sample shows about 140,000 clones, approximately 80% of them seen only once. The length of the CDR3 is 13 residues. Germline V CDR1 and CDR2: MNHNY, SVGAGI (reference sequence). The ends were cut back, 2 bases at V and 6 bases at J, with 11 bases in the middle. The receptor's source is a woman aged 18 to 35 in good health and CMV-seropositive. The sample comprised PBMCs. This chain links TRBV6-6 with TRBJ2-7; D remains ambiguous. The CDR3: CASSYEVAGEQYF. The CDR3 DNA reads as TGTGCCAGCAGTTACGAGGTAGCCGGCGAGCAGTACTTC.